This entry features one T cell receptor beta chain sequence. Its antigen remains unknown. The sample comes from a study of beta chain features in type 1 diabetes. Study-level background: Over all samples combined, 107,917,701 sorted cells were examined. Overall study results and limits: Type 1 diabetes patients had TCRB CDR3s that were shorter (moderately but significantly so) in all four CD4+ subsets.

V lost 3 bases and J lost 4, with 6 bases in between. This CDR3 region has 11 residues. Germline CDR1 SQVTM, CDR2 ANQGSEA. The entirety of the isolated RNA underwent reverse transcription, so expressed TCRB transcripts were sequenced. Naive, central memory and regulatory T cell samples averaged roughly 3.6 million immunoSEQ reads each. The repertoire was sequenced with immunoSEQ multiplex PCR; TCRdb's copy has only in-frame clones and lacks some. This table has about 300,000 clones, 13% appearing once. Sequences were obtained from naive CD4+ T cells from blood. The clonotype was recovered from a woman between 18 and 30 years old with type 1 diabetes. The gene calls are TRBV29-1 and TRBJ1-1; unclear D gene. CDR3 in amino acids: CSVEPVTEAFF. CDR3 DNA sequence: TGCAGCGTTGAGCCGGTCACTGAAGCTTTCTTT.